Following are 23 T cell receptor beta chains from one sample sequenced in a study of blood T cell repertoires in COVID-19. Sequencing used immunoSEQ multiplex PCR; TCRdb keeps in-frame clones, though not all of them. The repertoire holds about 110,000 clones, more than 70% seen once, with 5% to 6.5% in the top ten. Specimen: peripheral blood. Receptors were obtained from an older woman with COVID-19, enrolled during active disease.

The gene calls are TRBV11-2 and TRBJ2-7, with D maybe TRBD2 (6 bases). In germline, CDR1 is SGHAT, CDR2 FQNNGV. Trimming took 5 bases from V and 7 from J, leaving 24 bases between them. The CDR3 has 16 residues. CDR3 residues: CASSQAVWGVPGEQYF. The CDR3 DNA reads TGTGCCAGCAGCCAGGCTGTTTGGGGGGTGCCCGGGGAGCAGTACTTC.

The chain uses TRBV6-5 and TRBJ1-3; 7 bases agree with TRBD1. This CDR3 has 16 residues. CDR1 MNHEY and CDR2 SVGAGI come from the germline V gene. After removal of 2 bases from V and 4 bases from J, the junction contained 8 bases not matched to a gene. The CDR3 DNA follows: TGTGCCAGCAGTTACCAAGGGGGCAGAGGAGGAAACACCATATATTTT. It yields the protein CASSYQGGRGGNTIYF.

J is TRBJ2-1 and V is TRBV25-1, with 8 bases lining up with TRBD1. Trimming cost V 3 bases and J 4 bases; bases outside gene matches: 5. From germline, CDR1 is MGHDK and CDR2 SYGVNS. This CDR3 region has 15 residues. The CDR3: CASSERQGYYNEQFF. DNA of the CDR3: TGTGCCAGCAGTGAGCGACAGGGGTATTACAATGAGCAGTTCTTC.

The chain is built from TRBV19 and TRBJ1-4, with D hard to call. Deletions cut 2 bases from V and 0 bases from J, with 10 bases between. From germline, CDR1 is LNHDA and CDR2 SQIVND (reference sequence). This CDR3 contains 16 residues. The CDR3 coding sequence is TGTGCCAGTAGTATACCGACACGAGCAACTAATGAAAAACTGTTTTTT. As protein: CASSIPTRATNEKLFF.

The chain is built from TRBV27 and TRBJ2-1; TRBD2 matches 7 bases. Unmatched junction bases numbered 4, after V lost 2 bases and J lost 0 bases. The CDR3 runs 16 residues. Looked up from germline, CDR1 is MNHEY and CDR2 is SMNVEV (reference sequence). CDR3: CASSLGGVFSYNEQFF. CDR3 DNA: TGTGCCAGCAGTTTAGGGGGGGTATTCTCCTACAATGAGCAGTTCTTC.

V gene TRBV6-4 combines with J gene TRBJ2-1; TRBD1 matches 9 bases. Germline CDR1 reads MRHNA; CDR2 reads SNTAGT. The CDR3 sequence is 16 residues long. With 6 bases clipped from V and 6 bases from J, the junction kept 12 bases outside the gene matches. This CDR3 reads CASSAFPGQGINEQFF. CDR3 DNA sequence: TGTGCCAGCAGCGCCTTTCCGGGACAGGGTATCAATGAGCAGTTCTTC.

This clone was seen a single time. The chain joins TRBV5-1 to TRBJ1-1; D uncertain. The germline gives CDR1 SGHRS, CDR2 YFSETQ. CDR3 size: 12 residues. V lost 3 bases, J lost 1 base, and 4 bases lay in between. The CDR3 sequence is CASSSENTEAFF. The CDR3 coding sequence is TGCGCCAGCAGCTCAGAGAACACTGAAGCTTTCTTT.

This rearrangement joins TRBV11-2 to TRBJ2-7, with TRBD1 matching 7 bases. The ends lost 5 bases at V and 0 bases at J; junction bases unmatched: 10. This CDR3 is built from 16 residues. Germline CDR1 reads SGHAT; CDR2 reads FQNNGV. The CDR3 DNA sequence: TGTGCCAGCAGCCGCCCCGGGACAGCTAGCTCCTACGAGCAGTACTTC. This translates into CASSRPGTASSYEQYF.

This clone was seen a few times. V gene TRBV27 combines with J gene TRBJ2-7, with D uncertain. Germline lookup yields CDR1 MNHEY and CDR2 SMNVEV (reference sequence). V dropped 5 bases and J dropped 0 bases, with 2 bases sitting between them. This CDR3 is 11 amino acids long. The CDR3 DNA follows: TGTGCCAGCAGTCACTCCTACGAGCAGTACTTC. It yields the protein CASSHSYEQYF.

The DNA for the CDR3 is TGTGCCATCAGTCCAGGACAGGGAAAGGGAGGCTACACCTTC. Translating it yields CAISPGQGKGGYTF. The chain combines TRBV10-3 with TRBJ1-2; the match to TRBD1 covers 8 bases. Germline V gene lookup returns CDR1 ENHRY and CDR2 SYGVKD. This CDR3 has 14 residues. The J segment lost 8 bases and the V segment lost 5 bases, leaving 10 bases of the junction unmatched.

The V gene is TRBV27, the J gene TRBJ2-7; TRBD1 agrees at 9 bases. Germline V gene sequence: CDR1 MNHEY, CDR2 SMNVEV (reference sequence). V shed 7 bases, J shed 1 base, and the junction held 11 bases outside the gene matches. The CDR3 consists of 16 residues. The CDR3 DNA sequence: TGTGCCAGCACTTTTCGGGGGGACAGGGTGTCCTACGAGCAGTACTTC. Translated: CASTFRGDRVSYEQYF.

The V and J genes are TRBV14 and TRBJ1-2; D is unclear. Germline CDR1 reads SGHDN; CDR2 reads FVKESK. CDR3 length: 12 residues. V was trimmed by 4 bases and J by 2 bases, leaving 5 bases between them. The CDR3 DNA reads TGTGCCAGCAGCCCACAGAACTATGGCTACACCTTC. This codes for CASSPQNYGYTF.

The rearrangement uses TRBV6-2 or TRBV6-3 and TRBJ2-3; 7 bases align to TRBD2. V shed 5 bases, J shed 5 bases, and the junction held 10 bases outside the gene matches. CDR3 length equals 15 residues. Germline V CDR1 and CDR2: MNHEY, SVGEGT. The CDR3 DNA sequence: TGTGCCAGCAGTACCTTCGCGGGAGTTTTAGATACGCAGTATTTT. It encodes CASSTFAGVLDTQYF.

This clone was seen a handful of times. This rearrangement joins TRBV7-9 to TRBJ1-2; D ambiguous. Trimming took 0 bases from V and 0 from J, leaving 2 bases between them. The CDR3 loop spans 13 amino acids. Germline V gene data show CDR1 as SEHNR and CDR2 as FQNEAQ (reference sequence). The CDR3 here is CASSLATNYGYTF. CDR3 sequence (DNA): TGTGCCAGCAGCTTAGCTACTAACTATGGCTACACCTTC.

This chain connects TRBV4-3 to TRBJ1-4, with D possibly matching TRBD1 (6 bases). The length of the CDR3 is 13 residues. CDR1 is LGHNA and CDR2 is YSLEER in the germline V gene. The V end was cut by 1 base, the J end by 8 bases, with 8 bases between. CDR3 in DNA: TGCGCCAGCAGCCAAGGTCAGGGGGAAAAACTGTTTTTT. It translates to CASSQGQGEKLFF.

This chain links TRBV30 with TRBJ1-6, with D tentatively TRBD1 (5 bases). Trimming cost V 0 bases and J 18 bases, with 24 bases left between them. Germline CDR1 and CDR2: GTSNPN and SVGIG (reference sequence). The CDR3 is made up of 15 amino acids. DNA of the CDR3: TGTGCCTGGAGTGTACGGGGGGGAGGCCTTCCTCGCCCCCACTTT. Translation: CAWSVRGGGLPRPHF.

This clone was seen a handful of times. This chain links TRBV19 with TRBJ2-5; the D is unclear. Between the trimmed V and J ends, which lost 4 bases and 0 bases, there was a span of 6 bases. The CDR3 is 13 amino acids. CDR1 LNHDA and CDR2 SQIVND come from the germline V gene (reference sequence). The CDR3 nucleotides are TGTGCCAGTAGTACGCAGTACCAAGAGACCCAGTACTTC. It specifies CASSTQYQETQYF.

V gene TRBV19 combines with J gene TRBJ1-5; 11 nucleotides agree with TRBD1. The V and J ends lost 7 bases and 5 bases, in that order; junction bases with no gene match: 7. Germline CDR1 and CDR2: LNHDA and SQIVND (reference sequence). This CDR3 spans 15 amino acids. The CDR3 nucleotides read TGTGCCAGTATCCATAGGGGACAGGGGGATCAGCCCCAGCATTTT. Residues: CASIHRGQGDQPQHF.

The CDR3 DNA follows: TGTGCCAGCAGCTTAGTTTCTAATTTTCCGAGGGAGCTGTTTTTT. It specifies CASSLVSNFPRELFF. The chain links TRBV7-8 to TRBJ2-2; unclear D gene. CDR1 and CDR2 from the germline V gene are SGHVS and FQNEAQ. Trimming took 1 base from V and 9 from J, leaving 15 bases between them. The CDR3 runs 15 residues.

The CDR3 spells CASSRGGGNEQYF. CDR3 DNA sequence: TGTGCCAGCAGCCGCGGGGGCGGGAACGAGCAGTACTTC. The rearrangement joins TRBV14 to TRBJ2-7, with a possible D match to TRBD2 (7 bases). The V gene lost 4 bases and the J gene lost 5 bases, with 12 bases spanning the gap. Germline assignment: CDR1 SGHDN and CDR2 FVKESK. The CDR3 totals 13 residues.

The genes are TRBV27 and TRBJ2-7; 8 nucleotides align to TRBD1. Germline V CDR1 and CDR2: MNHEY, SMNVEV (reference sequence). CDR3 length: 15 residues. V shed 2 bases and J 5 bases; nucleotides not matched to a gene: 8. The CDR3 region has the DNA TGTGCCAGCAGTTTAGTGAAGGGGACAGGCAACGAGCAGTACTTC. Translating gives CASSLVKGTGNEQYF.

The J gene is TRBJ1-2, the V gene TRBV5-1; 12 bases are shared with TRBD1. The CDR3 extends over 14 amino acids. V shed 9 bases and J 7 bases; nucleotides not matched to a gene: 10. Germline values: CDR1 SGHRS, CDR2 YFSETQ. CDR3 amino acids: CATNPGQGAVGYTF. The CDR3 DNA follows: TGCGCCACGAATCCGGGACAGGGGGCTGTTGGCTACACCTTC.

The rearrangement uses TRBV5-1 and TRBJ1-2; 7 nucleotides agree with TRBD1. Germline CDR1 is SGHRS and CDR2 is YFSETQ. CDR3 size: 14 residues. V lost 4 bases, J lost 8 bases, and 11 bases stayed unmatched. CDR3 region: CASSPGDSGGGYTF. The CDR3 coding sequence is TGCGCCAGCAGCCCCGGGGACAGCGGCGGGGGCTACACCTTC.